Below, 9 T cell receptor beta chains from the same sample are listed, as sequenced in a study of breast tumors, draining lymph nodes, adjacent tissues. The lymph nodes were axillary draining lymph nodes from breast cancer patients. TCRdb re-analysed the multiplex PCR reads in MiXCR, keeping a single row per CDR3 protein. Of fewer than 300,000 distinct CDR3 sequences listed, roughly 32% were seen once; the top ten hold around 1.4%. The source material was axillary lymph node tissue. Receptors originate from a female donor with breast cancer. Some clones in this sample may be carry-over from other donors' samples.

About this clonotype: One junction end disagrees with the germline gene, perhaps due to a read error. DNA of the CDR3: TGTGCCAGCAGTCACTCAGGACAGGGAGGTGGCTACACCTTC. It codes for CASSHSGQGGGYTF. The chain couples TRBV6-5 to TRBJ1-2, with TRBD1 matching 8 bases. The CDR3 is 14 residues long. Germline-derived CDR1 and CDR2 are MNHEY and SVGAGI.

This chain joins TRBV20-1 and TRBJ2-1; 10 positions match TRBD1. The germline gives CDR1 DFQATT, CDR2 SNEGSKA (reference sequence). The CDR3 covers 15 residues. With V trimmed by 5 bases and J by 6 bases, 10 bases remained unmatched. DNA of the CDR3: TGCAGTGCTGAGGACCGGGACAGGGGCGTCAATGAGCAGTTCTTC. Translation: CSAEDRDRGVNEQFF.

As to this clonotype: It may be a read error: a sequence one base away is much more abundant. The chain employs TRBV20-1 and TRBJ2-4; 11 positions match TRBD1. Germline CDR1 and CDR2: DFQATT and SNEGSKA (reference sequence). CDR3 length equals 15 residues. The CDR3 spells CSARGGQGATNIQYF. DNA of the CDR3: TGCAGTGCTAGGGGAGGACAGGGGGCCACAAACATTCAGTACTTC.

This clonotype was seen many times. The V call is TRBV14, the J call TRBJ2-1; the D gene is possibly TRBD1 (5 bases). The germline gives CDR1 SGHDN, CDR2 FVKESK. Trimming took 2 bases from V and 9 from J, leaving 23 bases between them. The CDR3 length is 17 residues. The chain's CDR3 is CASSQFRAGLSRGEQFF. As DNA, the CDR3 is TGTGCCAGCAGCCAATTCAGGGCTGGGCTTTCCCGAGGTGAGCAGTTCTTC.

This clonotype was recorded many times. The V and J genes are TRBV30 and TRBJ1-5; 7 bases map to TRBD1. CDR3 size: 13 residues. Trimming at V came to 5 bases and at J to 5 bases, leaving 6 bases not matched to a gene. Germline V lookup: CDR1 GTSNPN, CDR2 SVGIG (reference sequence). CDR3 amino acids: CAWAGGSDQPQHF. The CDR3 DNA reads TGTGCCTGGGCAGGGGGTTCAGATCAGCCCCAGCATTTT.

The chain combines TRBV14 with TRBJ2-5; the match to TRBD1 covers 7 bases. The V gene's germline CDR1 is SGHDN and CDR2 FVKESK. After removal of 10 bases from V and 5 bases from J, the junction contained 4 bases not matched to a gene. The CDR3 spans 11 residues. The CDR3 reads CANTGVETQYF. CDR3 DNA sequence: TGTGCCAATACAGGGGTGGAGACCCAGTACTTC.

In this sample, this clonotype turned up many times. The chain uses TRBV5-6 and TRBJ2-5; D is uncertain. The germline V gene encodes CDR1 SGHDT and CDR2 YYEEEE. This CDR3 has 13 residues. V dropped 2 bases and J dropped 4 bases, with 9 bases sitting between them. This CDR3 reads CASSLILRETQYF. The CDR3 nucleotides read TGTGCCAGCAGCTTAATACTCCGAGAGACCCAGTACTTC.

This sequence joins TRBV6-5 and TRBJ1-6; 7 bases map to TRBD1. The V and J ends lost 6 bases and 10 bases, in that order; junction bases with no gene match: 6. CDR1 is MNHEY, CDR2 SVGAGI, per germline. The CDR3 loop spans 13 amino acids. DNA for the CDR3: TGTGCCAGCAGGGGACAGAGAGGCTCACCCCTCCACTTT. The encoded protein is CASRGQRGSPLHF.

This clonotype was detected many times. The J gene is TRBJ1-5, the V gene TRBV7-9, with TRBD1 matching 7 bases. This CDR3 region has 17 residues. Germline CDR1 SEHNR, CDR2 FQNEAQ (reference sequence). Trimming removed 1 base from V and 7 bases from J; junction bases left unmatched: 13. CDR3 region: CASSLDRGPRGQQPQHF. In DNA form, the CDR3 reads TGTGCCAGCAGCTTAGACAGGGGTCCAAGGGGGCAACAGCCCCAGCATTTT.